The 28 T cell receptor beta chains below were found in one sample sequenced in a study of blood T cell repertoires in COVID-19. The repertoire was sequenced with immunoSEQ multiplex PCR; TCRdb's copy has only in-frame clones and lacks some. Among some 200,000 clones listed, around nine tenths were seen once. Material: peripheral blood. These receptors came from an older woman with COVID-19, enrolled during active disease.

The chain uses TRBV10-3 and TRBJ1-5; TRBD1 aligns across 9 bases. With V trimmed by 5 bases and J by 3 bases, 14 bases remained unmatched. Germline lookup yields CDR1 ENHRY and CDR2 SYGVKD. The CDR3 runs 18 residues. CDR3 residues: CAISTGQGRNGNNQPQHF. CDR3 sequence (DNA): TGTGCCATCAGTACTGGACAGGGGCGGAATGGGAACAATCAGCCCCAGCATTTT.

This chain uses TRBV20-1 with TRBJ2-5; unclear D gene. Looked up from germline, CDR1 is DFQATT and CDR2 is SNEGSKA (reference sequence). V shed 6 bases and J shed 4 bases, with 9 bases lying between them. This CDR3 comprises 11 residues. The CDR3 DNA reads as TGCAGTGCCGCCCTAAGAGAGACCCAGTACTTC. Translation gives CSAALRETQYF.

The chain recombines TRBV18 with TRBJ1-5, with D unresolved. Germline V gene data show CDR1 as KGHSH and CDR2 as LQKENI. The CDR3 totals 15 residues. V dropped 2 bases and J dropped 0 bases, with 8 bases sitting between them. The CDR3 sequence is CASSPNGDSNQPQHF. CDR3 bases: TGTGCCAGCTCACCAAACGGAGATAGCAATCAGCCCCAGCATTTT.

The rearrangement uses TRBV7-2 and TRBJ2-2; 7 nucleotides align to TRBD2. J was trimmed by 5 bases and V by 8 bases; bases with no gene match: 8. CDR1 and CDR2 (germline): SGHTA, FQGNSA. This CDR3 is built from 14 residues. In DNA, the CDR3 is TGTGCCAGCGGGAGGGACTTTTCGACCGGGGAGCTGTTTTTT. Amino acids: CASGRDFSTGELFF.

Notes on this clone: One end of the junction does not line up with germline, which may come from a read error. As DNA, the CDR3 is TGTGCCCGCAGTCCGGGGGGGGGCGGGAGGTCAGGCAATGAGCAGTTCTTC. Amino acid sequence: CARSPGGGGRSGNEQFF. V and J are TRBV27 and TRBJ2-1, with 8 bases fitting TRBD2. Germline V CDR1 and CDR2: MNHEY, SMNVEV (reference sequence). This CDR3 has 17 residues.

The chain joins TRBV11-2 to TRBJ2-1; no clear D gene. Trimming pared 1 base from V and 7 bases from J, leaving 8 bases between. The CDR3 is 13 amino acids. Germline CDR1 and CDR2: SGHAT and FQNNGV. In DNA, the CDR3 is TGTGCCAGCAGCTTAGGCTACCTAAATGAGCAGTTCTTC. Encoded protein: CASSLGYLNEQFF.

The rearrangement links TRBV18 to TRBJ2-7; D possibly corresponds to TRBD1 (6 bases). The V gene lost 4 bases and the J gene lost 2 bases, with 12 bases spanning the gap. Germline V gene sequence: CDR1 KGHSH, CDR2 LQKENI. The CDR3 consists of 14 residues. The CDR3 DNA reads TGTGCCAGCTCACGACCCGGACAGCCCTACGAGCAGTACTTC. It translates to CASSRPGQPYEQYF.

The chain recombines TRBV9 with TRBJ1-1; D gene unclear. This CDR3 comprises 14 residues. The V and J ends lost 3 bases and 1 base respectively, with 10 bases between them. Germline V gives CDR1 SGDLS, CDR2 YYNGEE. This CDR3 reads CASSAQAGNTEAFF. CDR3 DNA: TGTGCCAGCAGCGCCCAAGCGGGGAACACTGAAGCTTTCTTT.

This chain joins TRBV5-6 and TRBJ2-2; D is uncertain. The CDR3 loop spans 15 amino acids. From germline, CDR1 is SGHDT and CDR2 YYEEEE. Trimming shortened V by 0 bases and J by 1 base, and 7 bases separated the two germline ends. DNA of the CDR3: TGTGCCAGCAGCTTGGGGCAGGTGAACACCGGGGAGCTGTTTTTT. Protein product: CASSLGQVNTGELFF. Together with reference TRBV5-6 and TRBJ2-2, the CDR3 gives the full variable domain: DAGVTQSPTHLIKTRGQQVTLRCSPKSGHDTVSWYQQALGQGPQFIFQYYEEEERQRGNFPDRFSGHQFPNYSSELNVNALLLGDSALYLCASSLGQVNTGELFFGEGSRLTVL.

This chain uses TRBV24-1 with TRBJ1-5, with D possibly matching TRBD1 (5 bases). The CDR3 runs 12 residues. Between the trimmed V and J ends, which lost 7 bases and 6 bases, there was a span of 9 bases. CDR1 is KGHDR and CDR2 is SFDVKD in the germline V gene. CDR3 in DNA: TGTGCCACCAGAAGGGGTGCTCAGCCCCAGCATTTT. Translating it yields CATRRGAQPQHF.

This chain joins TRBV14 and TRBJ2-7; 9 bases fit TRBD1. The CDR3 contains 14 residues. The ends lost 4 bases at V and 3 bases at J; junction bases unmatched: 4. CDR1 is SGHDN and CDR2 is FVKESK in the germline V gene. CDR3 residues: CASSRRQGDYEQYF. The DNA of the CDR3 is TGTGCCAGCAGCCGCAGACAGGGGGACTACGAGCAGTACTTC.

As concerns this clone: The identical CDR3 is also encoded by other nucleotide sequences in the sample. J is TRBJ1-2 and V is TRBV30; D not resolved. In germline, CDR1 is GTSNPN, CDR2 SVGIG (reference sequence). Trimming removed 2 bases at V and 2 bases at J, with 3 bases between. The CDR3 is 11 amino acids. The CDR3 sequence is CAWSRNYGYTF. The CDR3 nucleotides are TGTGCCTGGAGTCGGAACTATGGCTACACCTTC.

The chain joins TRBV7-2 to TRBJ1-2; D call uncertain. Germline values: CDR1 SGHTA, CDR2 FQGNSA. The CDR3 covers 11 residues. The V and J ends lost 5 bases and 4 bases respectively, with 5 bases between them. Written as DNA, the CDR3 is TGTGCCAGCAGCCCCTCCTATGGCTACACCTTC. Its protein is CASSPSYGYTF. The full variable domain, with the rest looked up from reference TRBV7-2 and TRBJ1-2, is GAGVSQSPSNKVTEKGKDVELRCDPISGHTALYWYRQSLGQGLEFLIYFQGNSAPDKSGLPSDRFSAERTGGSVSTLTIQRTQQEDSAVYLCASSPSYGYTFGSGTRLTVV.

The V gene is TRBV6-5, the J gene TRBJ1-3, with unresolved D. This CDR3 region has 15 residues. The V gene lost 6 bases and the J gene lost 2 bases, with 14 bases spanning the gap. CDR1 is MNHEY, CDR2 SVGAGI, per germline. CDR3 in DNA: TGTGCCAGCAGACCTTTTACATTTACTGGAAACACCATATATTTT. Protein sequence: CASRPFTFTGNTIYF.

This chain joins TRBV7-2 and TRBJ2-1; D perhaps matches TRBD1 (6 bases). The CDR3 is made up of 15 amino acids. Germline CDR1 reads SGHTA; CDR2 reads FQGNSA. Trimming removed 5 bases from V and 9 bases from J, with 20 bases in between. CDR3 DNA: TGTGCCAGCAGCCCGGACAGCTCTAGATCGAGTGAGCAGTTCTTC. Its protein product is CASSPDSSRSSEQFF.

The genes are TRBV28 and TRBJ1-5; D remains ambiguous. The V gene's germline CDR1 is MDHEN and CDR2 SYDVKM. Trimming removed 2 bases from V and 4 bases from J, with 12 bases in between. The CDR3 is 15 amino acids. The DNA for the CDR3 is TGTGCCAGCAGTTTAGAGGGCCATCGAAATCAGCCCCAGCATTTT. Its translation: CASSLEGHRNQPQHF.

The chain employs TRBV7-2 and TRBJ1-4; unclear D gene. Deletions cut 5 bases from V and 0 bases from J, with 13 bases between. CDR1 and CDR2 (germline): SGHTA, FQGNSA. CDR3 length: 16 amino acids. CDR3 amino acids: CASSPTLVATNEKLFF. The CDR3 bases are TGTGCCAGCAGCCCAACCCTAGTTGCAACTAATGAAAAACTGTTTTTT.

This sequence joins TRBV4-2 and TRBJ2-1; TRBD2 matches 7 bases. CDR1 and CDR2 from the germline V gene are LGHNA and YNFKEQ. V shed 9 bases and J 6 bases; nucleotides not matched to a gene: 8. The CDR3 length is 13 residues. The CDR3 bases are TGTGCCAGTGGGCGGGAGATCGCCAATGAGCAGTTCTTC. Translation gives CASGREIANEQFF.

V and J are TRBV28 and TRBJ2-7; 7 nucleotides agree with TRBD1. Germline V CDR1 and CDR2: MDHEN, SYDVKM. J gave up 1 base and V 6 bases, and 6 bases lay outside the gene matches. The CDR3 covers 14 residues. The CDR3 region is CASRNPGQSYEQYF. DNA of the CDR3: TGTGCCAGCAGAAACCCGGGACAGTCCTACGAGCAGTACTTC.

V gene TRBV7-9 combines with J gene TRBJ1-5; the match to TRBD1 covers 7 bases. CDR1 is SEHNR, CDR2 FQNEAQ, per germline (reference sequence). This CDR3 is 14 amino acids long. The V segment lost 7 bases and the J segment 2 bases; nucleotides outside the gene matches: 5. The CDR3 DNA is TGTGCCAGCACTCAGGGGGTGGGCAATCAGCCCCAGCATTTT. It is translated as CASTQGVGNQPQHF.

This clone turned up a few times. J is TRBJ2-7 and V is TRBV30; 10 bases map to TRBD1. The length of the CDR3 is 14 residues. Per germline, CDR1 GTSNPN and CDR2 SVGIG (reference sequence). The junction had 3 bases not matched to a gene; V was cut back by 0 bases and J by 4 bases. The CDR3 DNA sequence: TGTGCCTGGAGTGTCGGACAGGGGGAATACGAGCAGTACTTC. Translating it yields CAWSVGQGEYEQYF.

The chain combines TRBV12-3 or TRBV12-4 with TRBJ1-1, with D possibly matching TRBD1 (6 bases). The CDR3 is made up of 12 amino acids. V lost 7 bases and J lost 6, with 12 bases in between. The CDR3 loop is CASTWGGPEAFF. CDR3 bases: TGTGCCAGCACCTGGGGGGGGCCTGAAGCTTTCTTT.

This chain uses TRBV28 with TRBJ2-7; perhaps TRBD1 as D (6 bases). The CDR3 length is 15 residues. Looked up from germline, CDR1 is MDHEN and CDR2 is SYDVKM. V was shortened by 8 bases and J by 0 bases, with 17 bases between the two germline ends. CDR3 bases: TGTGCCAGCCTTAAACAGGGAGTGTCCTCCTACGAGCAGTACTTC. Translating it yields CASLKQGVSSYEQYF.

The V call is TRBV5-6, the J call TRBJ2-7; no clear D. Germline values: CDR1 SGHDT, CDR2 YYEEEE. The CDR3 totals 11 residues. V was clipped by 5 bases and J by 5 bases, with 8 bases between them. CDR3 sequence reads: CASSSTDEQYF. CDR3 sequence (DNA): TGTGCCAGCAGTTCAACTGACGAGCAGTACTTC.

The chain links TRBV4-1 to TRBJ1-5; no reliable D call. Germline CDR1 is MGHRA and CDR2 is YSYEKL. Trimming left V 2 bases short and J 0 bases short, with 5 bases between. This CDR3 has 14 amino acids. CDR3 nucleotide sequence: TGCGCCAGCAGCCAACAGGTTAGCAATCAGCCCCAGCATTTT. Translating it yields CASSQQVSNQPQHF.

V usage is TRBV29-1 and J usage is TRBJ1-1; D possibly corresponds to TRBD1 (5 bases). CDR3 length: 12 residues. V was shortened by 5 bases and J by 1 base, with 8 bases between the two germline ends. From germline, CDR1 is SQVTM and CDR2 ANQGSEA. The chain's CDR3 is CSVTTGNTEAFF. CDR3 bases: TGCAGCGTTACCACAGGGAACACTGAAGCTTTCTTT.

Comment on this clone: Other DNA sequences within the sample encode an identical CDR3. The chain has TRBV5-1 and TRBJ2-7; the D is unclear. From germline, CDR1 is SGHRS and CDR2 YFSETQ. V dropped 0 bases and J dropped 2 bases, with 6 bases sitting between them. This CDR3 region has 13 residues. Written as DNA, the CDR3 is TGCGCCAGCAGCTTGGCCCGAGCCTACGAGCAGTACTTC. Its translation: CASSLARAYEQYF.

The chain links TRBV7-9 to TRBJ1-1, with 7 bases lining up with TRBD1. The CDR3 contains 15 residues. After removal of 5 bases from V and 4 bases from J, the junction contained 10 bases not matched to a gene. Germline V gives CDR1 SEHNR, CDR2 FQNEAQ (reference sequence). The CDR3 loop reads CASSPNYRGSTEAFF. CDR3 sequence (DNA): TGTGCCAGCAGCCCAAATTACAGGGGCTCCACTGAAGCTTTCTTT. Complete variable domain (other parts from reference TRBV7-9 and TRBJ1-1): DTGVSQNPRHKITKRGQNVTFRCDPISEHNRLYWYRQTLGQGPEFLTYFQNEAQLEKSRLLSDRFSAERPKGSFSTLEIQRTEQGDSAMYLCASSPNYRGSTEAFFGQGTRLTVV.